This entry concerns a single T cell receptor (beta chain). This clone has a single count. This clone's antigen is unknown. The record has no base qualities; no much larger clone is one base away. The sample is drawn from a study of shared clonotypes between healthy human individuals (dated by TCRdb to about 2020). Looking at the study overall: Three men and a couple of women, aged 18 to 49 years, made up the cohort. Per donor, leukapheresis produced somewhere between about 0.9 and 9 billion PBMCs. For each donor, CD4 naive and CD4 memory were each run on three plates, CD8 naive on two plates, and CD8 memory on one plate. To increase sequencing depth and limit assay-specific biases, TCR repertoire library preparation and sequencing were carried out by different laboratories using diverse techniques. To estimate repertoire size and how much clonotypes are shared between individuals, the study performed deep sequencing of blood TCR repertoires from roughly five healthy adults. Overall study outcomes, separate from this receptor: Sampling was limited to blood, and TCR repertoires in tissue likely differ from TCR repertoires in blood. Because the study included a small number of donors, the genetic and exposure-history diversity represented was limited. Higher generation probabilities were observed for clonotypes shared by all four sorted-subset donors than for non-shared clonotypes. Even with the large sequencing depth, rarefaction of the sorted-subset datasets indicated that sequencing was incomplete. Larger estimated clonotype richness was generally found for naive subsets than for memory subsets. Pairwise subsampling indicated that sequencing depth was expected to affect the degree of clonotype sharing among donors. Sharing across four donors was observed for 5% to 6.5% of naive CD4, under 4% of naive CD8, about 2.3% of memory CD4, and about 0.38% of memory CD8 clonotypes.

Using the deep immunoSEQ assay, multiplex PCR amplified TCR CDR3 regions from genomic DNA. Extracted genomic DNA from each cell subset was spread evenly across all wells of several immunoSEQ 96-well plates, with each plate serving as a replicate. For sorted subsets, 200 to 250 ng genomic DNA, equal to tens of thousands of T cell genomes, was loaded into each replicate PCR. Purified libraries were quantified with a Qubit 3.0 fluorometer, sized on a Bioanalyzer 2100, and re-quantified with the KAPA Library Quantification kit. Each immunoSEQ 96-well plate was sequenced on its own single-read 150-cycle Illumina NextSeq 550 flow cell. Per the original workflow: The immunoSEQ output contained only junctional sequences without quality scores, so filtering could not match that applied to full-length reads. Sequences were annotated with PyIR, a Python wrapper for IgBLAST v1.9, using IMGT germline references to assign V/J genes and CDR3. Reads were filtered out if the reads had weak V/J assignments (E-value above 1e-6), no CDR3, stop codons, out-of-frame junctions, or ambiguous translated residues. V3J clonotypes were defined by identical inferred V gene, J gene, and CDR3 amino acid sequence. The percentage overlap between two repertoires was calculated by dividing the number of shared unique clonotypes by the size of the smaller repertoire. RTK rarefaction, the Chao1 estimator, and Recon v2.1 estimates of unobserved clonotypes were used to assess repertoire richness. Generation probabilities were computed with OLGA for all TCRbeta clonotypes obtained by the gDNA method from several donors. Entries here come from immuneACCESS through TCRdb and include only in-frame sequences with V and J called. Some clones fail to appear in such tables; in the studies checked, an unresolved V gene covers under half of the shortfall, and the cause of the remainder is unknown. V, J and clone size were drawn from that table, and D and trimming were deduced from the DNA. For this sample there are 2 million or so clones; 85% to 95% appear just once. Together, the top ten hold approximately 0.13% of the sample.

Inclusive of the bounding cysteine and phenylalanine, the CDR3 is 15 residues long. The DNA shown is the 45-base CDR3, in frame from base 1. The germline V end is reduced by 0 bases and the J end by 3 bases; junction bases left unmatched: 5. CDR1 and CDR2 are drawn from the germline V gene: SGHAT, FQNNGV. Donors were healthy HIV-negative adults with no recently reported acute infections or vaccinations. All donors were Caucasian adults living in Nashville, Tennessee, USA. CD4+ T cells were enriched by magnetic negative selection, after which naive cells were positively selected on CD45RA and the negative fraction was taken as the memory subset. Blood was obtained by leukapheresis, after which PBMCs were separated by Ficoll-Histopaque density gradient centrifugation and cryopreserved in liquid nitrogen vapor phase. Purity and quantity of every magnetically sorted T cell population were checked by analytical flow cytometry. From each sorted fraction, genomic DNA was isolated and quantified by UV absorbance on a Nanodrop 2000c.

The sequence came from a man aged 18-30 years in good health. Sequenced: naive CD4+ T cells sorted from blood. The label giving this sample's cell subset or site can be read as: CD45RA+ positively selected. The chain links TRBV11-2 with TRBJ2-7; 7 bases in the junction line up with TRBD1. The CDR3 amino acid sequence is: CASSLDVTGDYEQYF. The nucleotide sequence is given as TGTGCCAGCAGCTTAGATGTTACAGGGGACTACGAGCAGTACTTC.